The source of this T cell receptor beta chain is a study of patients and donors after allogeneic stem cell transplantation. The CDR3 has 15 residues. Per germline, CDR1 LGHNA and CDR2 YSLEER. V dropped 1 base and J dropped 0 bases, with 8 bases sitting between them. TCRdb passed the RT-PCR reads through MiXCR, listing each CDR3 protein once. The table has roughly 940,000 distinct CDR3 sequences, more than 15% seen once. This clonotype was counted a few times. Sequencing was done on a sample of blood, either unsorted or a sorted T cell fraction (not recorded which). The sequence was obtained from a human donor who was either an allogeneic HSCT recipient or a stem cell or donor lymphocyte infusion donor (not recorded which). It is not recorded whose cells these are; they may come from a transplant donor. This sequence joins TRBV4-3 and TRBJ2-3; no clear D gene. The CDR3 DNA is TGCGCCAGCAGCCAAGCCCCGGTTAGCACAGATACGCAGTATTTT. Amino acid sequence: CASSQAPVSTDTQYF.